Listed here is a single T cell receptor (beta chain). Antigen specificity is unknown. TCRdb keeps only in-frame clones here, not all; method: immunoSEQ multiplex PCR. The sample yields roughly 120,000 clones, around nine tenths seen once. This entry belongs to a study of cytomegalovirus exposure and HLA in healthy donors. Broader study findings: The study flagged around 150 TCR beta chains as cytomegalovirus-associated.

Sequenced: PBMCs. The clonotype was recovered from a woman aged 18-29 years in good health and CMV-seronegative.

The CDR3 coding sequence is TGTGCCAGCAGTTTTTCGGTCGGGACAATTGACAATGAGCAGTTCTTC. Translating gives CASSFSVGTIDNEQFF. The chain combines TRBV27 with TRBJ2-1; a weak D match, TRBD1 (6 bases). V was trimmed by 3 bases and J by 5 bases, leaving 17 bases between them. The CDR3 consists of 16 residues. The germline V gene has CDR1 MNHEY and CDR2 SMNVEV (reference sequence).